This T cell receptor (beta chain) originates from a study of OX40 agonist ivuxolimab in advanced cancers. Germline loops: CDR1 SGHNT, CDR2 YYREEE (reference sequence). The CDR3 is 15 amino acids. With V trimmed by 2 bases and J by 0 bases, 2 bases remained unmatched. Systemic immunosuppression or a history of autoimmune disease excluded patients. Data came from immunoSEQ multiplex PCR; TCRdb stores just in-frame clones and leaves some out. This table holds approximately 50,000 clones, approximately 84% found once. A remark on this clone: Its antigen is currently unknown.

General study findings and limits: Antigen specificity remained undetermined for the expanded peripheral T cells. Within 6 weeks, CD4+ and CD8+ blood T cells expanded clonally at 0.1 to 3.0 mg/kg. In general, CD8+ T cells held more expanded clones than CD4+ did, on average.

This chain links TRBV5-4 with TRBJ2-3; TRBD1 agrees at 8 bases. Sample: CD4+ or CD8+ T cells sorted from blood, taken in a trial of the OX40 agonist ivuxolimab. The source of this sequence is an adult with an advanced solid tumor such as melanoma, head and neck, liver or kidney cancer. Written as DNA, the CDR3 is TGTGCCAGCAGCTTACAGGGGGGTAGCACAGATACGCAGTATTTT. Encoded protein: CASSLQGGSTDTQYF.